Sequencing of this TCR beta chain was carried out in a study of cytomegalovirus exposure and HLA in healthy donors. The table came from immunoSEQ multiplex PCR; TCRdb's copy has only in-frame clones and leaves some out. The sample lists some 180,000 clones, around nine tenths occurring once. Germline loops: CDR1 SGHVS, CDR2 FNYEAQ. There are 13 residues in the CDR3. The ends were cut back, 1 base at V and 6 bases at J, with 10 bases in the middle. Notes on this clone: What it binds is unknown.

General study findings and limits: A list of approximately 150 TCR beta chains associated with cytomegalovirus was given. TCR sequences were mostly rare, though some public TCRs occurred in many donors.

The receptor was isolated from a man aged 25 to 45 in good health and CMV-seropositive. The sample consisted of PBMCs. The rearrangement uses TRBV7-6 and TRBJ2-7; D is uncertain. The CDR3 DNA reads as TGTGCCAGCAGCTTAGAGGGCCGAACCGAGCAGTACTTC. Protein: CASSLEGRTEQYF.